This TCR beta chain was recovered during a study of control samples from healthy donors and cancer patients. Profiling relied on immunoSEQ multiplex PCR, and the TCRdb table lists in-frame clones only, not all of them. The data hold roughly 150,000 clones, with 93% observed a single time. This CDR3 has 15 residues. CDR1 and CDR2 from the germline V gene are SGHRS and YFSETQ. J lost 7 bases, V lost 2 bases, and 8 bases had no gene match. Input material: blood. V usage is TRBV5-1 and J usage is TRBJ2-1, with TRBD2 matching 8 bases. The sequence derives from a man in his fifties or sixties in good health. CDR3 region: CASSLIGRDLNEQFF. The CDR3, as DNA: TGCGCCAGCAGCTTAATCGGGAGGGATTTGAATGAGCAGTTCTTC.